Sequencing of this T cell receptor beta chain was carried out in a study of prognosis after radiotherapy for stage I lung cancer. Findings of the study overall: Reduced Shannon entropy following stereotactic body radiation therapy was recorded in patients who developed distant metastases.

The V end was cut by 2 bases, the J end by 0 bases, with 10 bases between. The CDR3 extends over 14 amino acids. Germline CDR1 is GTSNPN and CDR2 is SVGIG (reference sequence). Genomic DNA was subjected to two-round multiplex PCR for amplification of TCR beta CDR3. Initially, in first-round PCR, primers specific to each TRBV and TRBJ gene were used. MiXCR was run by TCRdb on the multiplex PCR reads, yielding one entry per CDR3 protein. This sample carries 30,000 or so distinct CDR3 sequences, about a third of them seen once, and the ten largest clones take around an eighth. The sample holds many counts of this clonotype. Its specificity is not known.

The sequence was collected from a donor at least 50 years old with non-small cell lung cancer. V and J are TRBV30 and TRBJ1-1; D may be TRBD1 (5 bases). The source material was PBMCs, sampled before or after stereotactic body radiation therapy (not recorded which). The CDR3 spells CAWSFRGVNTEAFF. The CDR3 region has the DNA TGTGCCTGGAGTTTTAGGGGCGTGAACACTGAAGCTTTCTTT.